Listed here are 32 T cell receptor beta chains from one sample, sequenced in a study of blood T cell repertoires in COVID-19. Only in-frame clones appear in the TCRdb table, and some are missing; sequencing was by immunoSEQ multiplex PCR. The sample lists under 150,000 clones, 85% to 90% occurring once. Sample: peripheral blood. Source of these receptors: a man aged 50-60 years with active or convalescent COVID-19.

V is TRBV28 and J is TRBJ2-7; D is uncertain. V dropped 3 bases and J dropped 1 base, with 7 bases sitting between them. Germline V gene sequence: CDR1 MDHEN, CDR2 SYDVKM. This CDR3 is 13 amino acids long. The CDR3 coding sequence is TGTGCCAGCAGTTTGGTAGTGTCCTACGAGCAGTACTTC. This gives the protein CASSLVVSYEQYF.

CDR3: CATSRDIQGQNNEKLFF. The CDR3 DNA reads as TGTGCCACCAGCAGAGATATCCAAGGACAGAATAATGAAAAACTGTTTTTT. The chain carries TRBV15 and TRBJ1-4, with D maybe TRBD1 (6 bases). The CDR3 contains 17 residues. V was clipped by 0 bases and J by 4 bases, with 15 bases between them. CDR1 is LNHNV and CDR2 is YYDKDF in the germline V gene (reference sequence). The full variable domain, in which reference TRBV15 and TRBJ1-4 provide the parts outside the CDR3, is DAMVIQNPRYQVTQFGKPVTLSCSQTLNHNVMYWYQQKSSQAPKLLFHYYDKDFNNEADTPDNFQSRRPNTSFCFLDIRSPGLGDTAMYLCATSRDIQGQNNEKLFFGSGTQLSVL.

The chain carries TRBV4-3 and TRBJ1-6, with 10 bases aligning to TRBD1. V lost 1 base and J lost 5; bases outside the gene matches: 5. CDR1 LGHNA and CDR2 YSLEER come from the germline V gene. CDR3 size: 17 residues. The CDR3 coding sequence is TGCGCCAGCAGCCAAGGGGGACAGGGGACCCATAATTCACCCCTCCACTTT. Translation: CASSQGGQGTHNSPLHF.

The rearrangement links TRBV28 to TRBJ2-7, with D possibly being TRBD2 (6 bases). Trimming pared 5 bases from V and 3 bases from J, leaving 23 bases between. The CDR3 covers 17 residues. The germline V gene has CDR1 MDHEN and CDR2 SYDVKM. CDR3 DNA sequence: TGTGCCAGCAGTGCAAAGACCCGGGACTCTAACGGCTACGAGCAGTACTTC. Translating gives CASSAKTRDSNGYEQYF. The variable domain in full, completed from reference TRBV28 and TRBJ2-7, reads DVKVTQSSRYLVKRTGEKVFLECVQDMDHENMFWYRQDPGLGLRLIYFSYDVKMKEKGDIPEGYSVSREKKERFSLILESASTNQTSMYLCASSAKTRDSNGYEQYFGPGTRLTVT.

V and J are TRBV2 and TRBJ2-3; 12 positions match TRBD2. CDR1 SNHLY and CDR2 FYNNEI come from the germline V gene. The CDR3 totals 16 residues. The junction had 8 bases not matched to a gene; V was cut back by 6 bases and J by 4 bases. CDR3 amino acids: CASRWTSGTAADTQYF. In DNA, the CDR3 is TGTGCCAGCAGGTGGACTAGCGGGACCGCCGCAGATACGCAGTATTTT.

The chain carries TRBV7-6 and TRBJ1-2; D gene uncertain. Trimming took 1 base from V and 1 from J, leaving 4 bases between them. CDR1 and CDR2 (germline): SGHVS, FNYEAQ. This CDR3 has 13 amino acids. Written as DNA, the CDR3 is TGTGCCAGCAGCTTAGGAGTTAACTATGGCTACACCTTC. It is translated as CASSLGVNYGYTF.

The rearrangement joins TRBV6-6 to TRBJ2-1, with 7 bases matching TRBD2. From germline, CDR1 is MNHNY and CDR2 SVGAGI (reference sequence). J gave up 4 bases and V 6 bases, and 6 bases lay outside the gene matches. The CDR3 extends over 14 amino acids. This CDR3 is CASRKRGPYNEQFF. DNA for the CDR3: TGTGCCAGCAGGAAGCGGGGACCTTACAATGAGCAGTTCTTC.

The rearrangement uses TRBV28 and TRBJ2-1; 7 nucleotides align to TRBD2. Germline V CDR1 and CDR2: MDHEN, SYDVKM. The CDR3 has 15 amino acids. J lost 0 bases, V lost 6 bases, and 5 bases had no gene match. This CDR3 is CASSRLAPSYNEQFF. CDR3 nucleotides: TGTGCCAGCAGCAGACTAGCTCCCTCCTACAATGAGCAGTTCTTC.

CDR3 sequence: CASSSGLAPYEQYF. The CDR3 DNA is TGCGCCAGCAGCTCGGGACTAGCGCCCTACGAGCAGTACTTC. The chain couples TRBV5-1 to TRBJ2-7; 10 nucleotides match TRBD2. Germline trimming cut 3 bases from V and 2 bases from J; bases unmatched to any gene: 2. CDR1 SGHRS and CDR2 YFSETQ come from the germline V gene. This CDR3 region has 14 residues.

The chain recombines TRBV5-1 with TRBJ1-1; no reliable D call. Germline-derived CDR1 and CDR2 are SGHRS and YFSETQ. The CDR3 consists of 14 residues. The V and J ends lost 1 base and 0 bases respectively, with 7 bases between them. The CDR3, as DNA: TGCGCCAGCAGCTTGTCTCAGGTGAACACTGAAGCTTTCTTT. Translation: CASSLSQVNTEAFF.

J is TRBJ1-1 and V is TRBV29-1; tentatively, D is TRBD1 (5 bases). This CDR3 spans 12 amino acids. The germline CDR1 and CDR2 sequences are SQVTM and ANQGSEA. The germline V and J ends were trimmed by 6 bases and 3 bases, with 11 bases remaining between them. The CDR3 loop is CSVQGWDTEAFF. CDR3 sequence (DNA): TGCAGCGTCCAGGGTTGGGACACTGAAGCTTTCTTT.

The chain employs TRBV11-2 and TRBJ1-3; no definite D call. Trimming shortened V by 5 bases and J by 10 bases, and 12 bases separated the two germline ends. Germline lookup yields CDR1 SGHAT and CDR2 FQNNGV. This CDR3 contains 12 residues. In DNA form, the CDR3 reads TGTGCCAGCAGCCGCCTGCTCGGGACCATATATTTT. The encoded protein is CASSRLLGTIYF.

The chain is built from TRBV3-1 (or the pseudogene TRBV3-2) and TRBJ2-1, with D tentatively TRBD1 (5 bases). CDR1 is LGHDT, CDR2 YNNKEL, per germline (reference sequence). CDR3 length: 12 residues. Deletions cut 4 bases from V and 6 bases from J, with 7 bases between. CDR3 loop: CASSPQGNEQFF. DNA for the CDR3: TGTGCCAGCAGCCCCCAGGGCAATGAGCAGTTCTTC.

This clone was seen only once. This sequence joins TRBV9 and TRBJ2-3; 8 bases agree with TRBD2. Germline-derived CDR1 and CDR2 are SGDLS and YYNGEE. The V and J ends lost 0 bases and 1 base, in that order; junction bases with no gene match: 10. This CDR3 is 18 amino acids long. The CDR3, as DNA: TGTGCCAGCAGCGTAGATGGGGCCCTTAGCGGGGGCACAGATACGCAGTATTTT. This gives the protein CASSVDGALSGGTDTQYF.

CDR3 sequence reads: CASSLTVQETQYF. CDR3 coding DNA: TGTGCCAGCAGCTTAACAGTTCAAGAGACCCAGTACTTC. This chain uses TRBV7-9 with TRBJ2-5; no clear D gene. Trimming shortened V by 2 bases and J by 2 bases, and 6 bases separated the two germline ends. This CDR3 has 13 residues. Germline lookup yields CDR1 SEHNR and CDR2 FQNEAQ (reference sequence).

The chain links TRBV4-2 to TRBJ2-1; TRBD2 matches at 7 bases. The ends lost 1 base at V and 15 bases at J; junction bases unmatched: 9. Germline V gene sequence: CDR1 LGHNA, CDR2 YNFKEQ. CDR3 size: 13 residues. The CDR3 loop reads CASSQGVGLERFF. The CDR3, as DNA: TGTGCCAGCAGCCAAGGGGTCGGACTAGAACGGTTCTTC.

CDR3 bases: TGTGCCAGCAGTTTCTACAGGGGTAAATCTTTCTTT. Its translation is CASSFYRGKSFF. The rearrangement uses TRBV28 and TRBJ1-1, with 7 bases fitting TRBD1. The germline gives CDR1 MDHEN, CDR2 SYDVKM. The CDR3 contains 12 residues. The J segment lost 12 bases and the V segment lost 3 bases, leaving 7 bases of the junction unmatched.

This rearrangement joins TRBV18 to TRBJ2-7, with D tentatively TRBD2 (6 bases). V gave up 3 bases and J gave up 2 bases, with 11 bases separating them. The CDR3 runs 14 residues. CDR1 KGHSH and CDR2 LQKENI come from the germline V gene. The CDR3 DNA reads TGTGCCAGCTCACCCAATAGCGGAACCTACGAGCAGTACTTC. Translation: CASSPNSGTYEQYF.

The genes are TRBV28 and TRBJ2-7, with TRBD2 matching over 14 bases. Per the germline V gene, CDR1 is MDHEN and CDR2 is SYDVKM. The CDR3 has 17 amino acids. V lost 4 bases and J lost 5; bases outside the gene matches: 10. For the CDR3, the DNA is TGTGCCAGCAGTTCGACCTTCGGGACTAGCGGGAGAGACGAGCAGTACTTC. Translating gives CASSSTFGTSGRDEQYF.

V is TRBV9 and J is TRBJ1-1; possible D gene TRBD1, 5 bases. Germline CDR1 reads SGDLS; CDR2 reads YYNGEE. With 0 bases removed from V and 4 bases from J, the gap between germline ends came to 10 bases. The length of the CDR3 is 14 residues. CDR3 amino acids: CASSVGPRATEAFF. CDR3 DNA sequence: TGTGCCAGCAGCGTAGGGCCCAGGGCCACTGAAGCTTTCTTT.

The chain joins TRBV5-1 to TRBJ2-6; D may be TRBD1 (5 bases). V was shortened by 4 bases and J by 0 bases, with 14 bases between the two germline ends. The CDR3 runs to 17 residues. Germline loops: CDR1 SGHRS, CDR2 YFSETQ. This chain's CDR3 is CASSQGAVNSGANVLTF. The CDR3 nucleotides read TGCGCCAGCAGCCAAGGGGCGGTGAACTCTGGGGCCAACGTCCTGACTTTC.

The chain employs TRBV19 and TRBJ1-2; TRBD1 matches 9 bases. CDR3 size: 14 residues. The junction had 7 bases not matched to a gene; V was cut back by 7 bases and J by 4 bases. Germline V CDR1 and CDR2: LNHDA, SQIVND (reference sequence). Here the CDR3 reads CASKGDRAIYGYTF. The CDR3 bases are TGTGCCAGTAAGGGGGACAGGGCCATCTATGGCTACACCTTC.

This chain joins TRBV7-9 and TRBJ2-2; 7 bases are a match to TRBD1. V shed 5 bases and J 4 bases; nucleotides not matched to a gene: 7. The CDR3 contains 15 residues. Germline CDR1 SEHNR, CDR2 FQNEAQ (reference sequence). The CDR3 protein is CASSPRDSFTGELFF. The CDR3, as DNA: TGTGCCAGCAGCCCCCGGGACAGTTTCACCGGGGAGCTGTTTTTT.

This clone has a handful of counts. This rearrangement joins TRBV9 to TRBJ2-7; TRBD1 aligns across 8 bases. Germline CDR1 reads SGDLS; CDR2 reads YYNGEE. This CDR3 spans 15 amino acids. The junction had 7 bases not matched to a gene; V was cut back by 3 bases and J by 2 bases. CDR3 protein: CASSASGTGAYEQYF. In DNA, the CDR3 is TGTGCCAGCAGCGCCTCCGGGACAGGTGCCTACGAGCAGTACTTC.

This rearrangement joins TRBV28 to TRBJ2-5; TRBD1 aligns across 7 bases. The germline V gene has CDR1 MDHEN and CDR2 SYDVKM. The CDR3 has 16 amino acids. The J segment lost 1 base and the V segment lost 5 bases, leaving 10 bases of the junction unmatched. The CDR3 reads CASSLRGRGFQETQYF. The CDR3 coding sequence is TGTGCCAGCAGTCTCCGGGGCAGGGGGTTCCAAGAGACCCAGTACTTC.

The J gene is TRBJ2-1, the V gene TRBV7-9, with D uncertain. Germline CDR1 reads SEHNR; CDR2 reads FQNEAQ (reference sequence). Trimming left V 7 bases short and J 5 bases short, with 15 bases between. CDR3 length: 14 residues. The CDR3 nucleotides are TGTGCCAGCACCCTGACAATTTCCAACAATGAGCAGTTCTTC. Its translation: CASTLTISNNEQFF.

The chain joins TRBV4-1 to TRBJ1-3; maybe TRBD1 (6 bases). There are 18 residues in the CDR3. Deletions cut 0 bases from V and 0 bases from J, with 15 bases between. Per the germline V gene, CDR1 is MGHRA and CDR2 is YSYEKL. The CDR3 spells CASSQERAGASSGNTIYF. The CDR3 DNA sequence: TGCGCCAGCAGCCAAGAGAGAGCAGGGGCGAGCTCTGGAAACACCATATATTTT.

This clone came up once. This chain connects TRBV5-4 to TRBJ2-2, with a possible D match to TRBD1 (6 bases). CDR3 length equals 14 residues. CDR1 and CDR2 (germline): SGHNT, YYREEE (reference sequence). The germline V and J ends were trimmed by 1 base and 7 bases, with 11 bases remaining between them. CDR3 in DNA: TGTGCCAGCAGCTTGACAGGGATGGTCGGGGAGCTGTTTTTT. Its protein is CASSLTGMVGELFF. Looking up the rest from reference TRBV5-4 and TRBJ2-2 gives the full variable domain: ETGVTQSPTHLIKTRGQQVTLRCSSQSGHNTVSWYQQALGQGPQFIFQYYREEENGRGNFPPRFSGLQFPNYSSELNVNALELDDSALYLCASSLTGMVGELFFGEGSRLTVL.

DNA of the CDR3: TGTGCCAGCAGTCCGCGGACGGGAACTGAAGCTTTCTTT. Its protein is CASSPRTGTEAFF. V gene TRBV12-3 or TRBV12-4 combines with J gene TRBJ1-1; D call uncertain. V was cut by 5 bases and J by 5 bases, with 12 bases left in between. This CDR3 has 13 residues.

The chain employs TRBV28 and TRBJ1-5; TRBD1 matches 8 bases. The CDR3 consists of 16 residues. CDR1 is MDHEN, CDR2 SYDVKM, per germline. Germline trimming cut 6 bases from V and 7 bases from J; bases unmatched to any gene: 14. CDR3 DNA sequence: TGTGCCAGCAGCCGAACCCAGGGGGCGCGACGGCAGCCCCAGCATTTT. Its translation is CASSRTQGARRQPQHF.

V is TRBV15 and J is TRBJ1-4, with 12 bases that match TRBD1. The germline gives CDR1 LNHNV, CDR2 YYDKDF (reference sequence). V lost 0 bases and J lost 6; bases outside the gene matches: 5. CDR3 length: 17 residues. The CDR3 here is CATSRDRGTGGDEKLFF. The CDR3 bases are TGTGCCACCAGCAGAGATCGGGGGACAGGGGGCGATGAAAAACTGTTTTTT. Using reference TRBV15 and TRBJ1-4 for the parts outside the CDR3, the full variable domain is DAMVIQNPRYQVTQFGKPVTLSCSQTLNHNVMYWYQQKSSQAPKLLFHYYDKDFNNEADTPDNFQSRRPNTSFCFLDIRSPGLGDTAMYLCATSRDRGTGGDEKLFFGSGTQLSVL.

This chain links TRBV18 with TRBJ2-1, with 7 positions matching TRBD1. The CDR3 covers 13 residues. Germline loops: CDR1 KGHSH, CDR2 LQKENI. V shed 4 bases, J shed 6 bases, and the junction held 3 bases outside the gene matches. CDR3 sequence reads: CASSQGQPNEQFF. DNA for the CDR3: TGTGCCAGCTCACAGGGACAGCCCAATGAGCAGTTCTTC.